Each of the 22 T cell receptor beta chains below was sequenced from the same sample in a study of T cell responses to AZD1222 COVID-19 vaccine. The assay was immunoSEQ multiplex PCR, and TCRdb's table has in-frame clones only and misses some. This sample has 90,000 to 150,000 clones, with roughly nine tenths found just once. Sequences were derived from peripheral blood, sampled on day 0 of AZD1222 vaccination. These receptors were collected from an adult in good health.

In its sample, this clone was seen once. The V gene is TRBV10-3, the J gene TRBJ2-3, with 12 positions matching TRBD2. Germline-derived CDR1 and CDR2 are ENHRY and SYGVKD. This CDR3 contains 14 residues. The trim removed 11 bases at V and 3 bases at J, leaving 6 bases unmatched. In nucleotides, the CDR3 is TGTGCCGCGACTAGCGGGAGAACGACAGATACGCAGTATTTT. It codes for CAATSGRTTDTQYF.

The V and J genes are TRBV5-1 and TRBJ2-5; 10 positions match TRBD1. The germline V gene encodes CDR1 SGHRS and CDR2 YFSETQ. The CDR3 extends over 16 amino acids. V dropped 3 bases and J dropped 0; count of bases not matched to a gene: 5. CDR3 sequence reads: CASSSWTGGYQETQYF. Here the CDR3 DNA reads TGCGCCAGCAGCTCTTGGACAGGGGGTTACCAAGAGACCCAGTACTTC.

The chain combines TRBV10-3 with TRBJ1-2, with 10 bases matching TRBD1. V gave up 1 base and J gave up 4 bases; unmatched junction bases: 9. CDR1 and CDR2 from the germline V gene are ENHRY and SYGVKD. CDR3 length: 17 residues. This CDR3 reads CAISEWGQGTSVYGYTF. CDR3 DNA: TGTGCCATCAGTGAGTGGGGACAGGGGACGTCTGTCTATGGCTACACCTTC.

The chain employs TRBV11-2 and TRBJ2-2, with a tentative D call TRBD1 (5 bases). The germline V and J ends were trimmed by 1 base and 3 bases, with 6 bases remaining between them. Germline V gene lookup returns CDR1 SGHAT and CDR2 FQNNGV. CDR3 size: 14 residues. The DNA for the CDR3 is TGTGCCAGCAGCTTAGCAGGGTACACCGGGGAGCTGTTTTTT. Residues: CASSLAGYTGELFF.

This clone came up a few times. This sequence joins TRBV30 and TRBJ2-5; a weak D match, TRBD1 (6 bases). CDR1 is GTSNPN and CDR2 is SVGIG in the germline V gene (reference sequence). The CDR3 is made up of 12 amino acids. Trimming cost V 7 bases and J 4 bases, with 13 bases left between them. CDR3 protein: CASYRVGETQYF. As DNA, the CDR3 is TGTGCCTCTTACAGGGTAGGAGAGACCCAGTACTTC.

This chain links TRBV19 with TRBJ1-2, with D hard to call. The germline CDR1 and CDR2 sequences are LNHDA and SQIVND (reference sequence). CDR3 length equals 16 residues. V was clipped by 0 bases and J by 8 bases, with 19 bases between them. CDR3 DNA sequence: TGTGCCAGTAGTATAGATTCCGGCGGACTCTCCATGGGCTACACCTTC. Its protein product is CASSIDSGGLSMGYTF.

V usage is TRBV10-2 and J usage is TRBJ1-2, with D possibly matching TRBD1 (5 bases). The CDR3 is made up of 14 amino acids. Deletions cut 2 bases from V and 8 bases from J, with 15 bases between. Germline V CDR1 and CDR2: WSHSY, SAAADI. The CDR3, as DNA: TGCGCCAGCAGTGAGGGGGGGAGGGTAGGCGGCTACACCTTC. Translation gives CASSEGGRVGGYTF.

The chain carries TRBV30 and TRBJ2-6; the D gene is possibly TRBD1 (6 bases). Trimming stripped 1 base from V and 0 bases from J, with 10 bases between. The CDR3 runs 16 residues. Germline loops: CDR1 GTSNPN, CDR2 SVGIG (reference sequence). CDR3 sequence: CAWSGQAFSGANVLTF. In DNA form, the CDR3 reads TGTGCCTGGAGTGGACAGGCCTTCTCTGGGGCCAACGTCCTGACTTTC. The full variable domain, in which reference TRBV30 and TRBJ2-6 provide the parts outside the CDR3, is SQTIHQWPATLVQPVGSPLSLECTVEGTSNPNLYWYRQAAGRGLQLLFYSVGIGQISSEVPQNLSASRPQDRQFILSSKKLLLSDSGFYLCAWSGQAFSGANVLTFGAGSRLTVL.

The CDR3 DNA reads as TGTGCCACCAGCTTGGGGGAGGGGACGTTAAATGAGCAGTTCTTC. The encoded protein is CATSLGEGTLNEQFF. The rearrangement joins TRBV24-1 to TRBJ2-1; 7 positions agree with TRBD2. The CDR3 is 15 amino acids. V was pared by 7 bases and J by 7 bases, with 12 bases of the junction left unmatched. Germline V gene sequence: CDR1 KGHDR, CDR2 SFDVKD.

The CDR3 here is CASSVSERGEQYF. The CDR3 bases are TGTGCCAGCAGTGTATCGGAGCGGGGCGAGCAGTACTTC. The chain joins TRBV6-4 to TRBJ2-7; 7 bases are shared with TRBD2. Germline V gene sequence: CDR1 MRHNA, CDR2 SNTAGT. The CDR3 loop spans 13 amino acids. V gave up 4 bases and J gave up 6 bases; unmatched junction bases: 6.

J is TRBJ2-3 and V is TRBV6-1; possibly TRBD2 for D (6 bases). The CDR3 sequence is 20 residues long. With 3 bases removed from V and 1 base from J, the gap between germline ends came to 26 bases. Germline V gene data show CDR1 as MNHNS and CDR2 as SASEGT. CDR3: CASSDPWSPLSAGRTDTQYF. CDR3 coding DNA: TGTGCCAGCAGTGACCCGTGGTCGCCGTTGTCGGCGGGGCGCACAGATACGCAGTATTTT.

The rearrangement joins TRBV19 to TRBJ2-6; 9 nucleotides agree with TRBD2. Germline loops: CDR1 LNHDA, CDR2 SQIVND (reference sequence). V was clipped by 4 bases and J by 0 bases; unmatched bases: 1. CDR3 length: 16 amino acids. The chain's CDR3 is CASSKAGGSGANVLTF. CDR3 DNA sequence: TGTGCCAGTAGTAAAGCGGGAGGCTCTGGGGCCAACGTCCTGACTTTC.

The V call is TRBV5-1, the J call TRBJ1-6; no reliable D call. Trimming removed 0 bases from V and 13 bases from J, with 11 bases in between. This CDR3 is built from 13 residues. Germline V lookup: CDR1 SGHRS, CDR2 YFSETQ. CDR3 loop: CASSLALEGPLHF. The CDR3 bases are TGCGCCAGCAGCTTGGCCCTAGAGGGCCCCCTCCACTTT.

The chain couples TRBV2 to TRBJ1-5, with TRBD1 as a possible D gene (5 bases). The V end lost 4 bases, the J end lost 4 bases, and 8 bases lay between the germline ends. CDR1 is SNHLY, CDR2 FYNNEI, per germline. CDR3 size: 13 residues. CDR3 sequence (DNA): TGTGCCAGCAGTGGGGACGGGAATCAGCCCCAGCATTTT. It specifies CASSGDGNQPQHF. Full variable domain (outside the CDR3, taken from reference TRBV2 and TRBJ1-5): EPEVTQTPSHQVTQMGQEVILRCVPISNHLYFYWYRQILGQKVEFLVSFYNNEISEKSEIFDDQFSVERPDGSNFTLKIRSTKLEDSAMYFCASSGDGNQPQHFGDGTRLSIL.

On this clone itself: Other DNA sequences in this specimen translate into the identical CDR3. This chain links TRBV7-8 with TRBJ2-7, with TRBD2 matching 7 bases. The CDR3 consists of 14 residues. V gave up 0 bases and J gave up 2 bases; unmatched junction bases: 1. CDR1 is SGHVS, CDR2 FQNEAQ, per germline. CDR3 in amino acids: CASSLAGGTYEQYF. CDR3 bases: TGTGCCAGCAGCTTAGCGGGGGGGACCTACGAGCAGTACTTC.

The chain combines TRBV4-2 with TRBJ2-7, with TRBD2 matching 10 bases. The CDR3 length is 17 residues. CDR1 is LGHNA and CDR2 is YNFKEQ in the germline V gene. Unmatched junction bases numbered 7, after V lost 0 bases and J lost 2 bases. As DNA, the CDR3 is TGTGCCAGCAGCCAAGAAAGAAGCGGGAGGGCCCCCTACGAGCAGTACTTC. It encodes CASSQERSGRAPYEQYF.

The V gene is TRBV10-3, the J gene TRBJ1-2; unclear D gene. The CDR3 covers 14 residues. The V and J ends lost 1 base and 5 bases respectively, with 11 bases between them. CDR1 and CDR2 (germline): ENHRY, SYGVKD. CDR3 in amino acids: CAISELAGEYGYTF. The CDR3 DNA is TGTGCCATCAGTGAGTTAGCGGGAGAATATGGCTACACCTTC.

V gene TRBV27 combines with J gene TRBJ2-1, with D perhaps TRBD2 (6 bases). Trimming removed 6 bases from V and 9 bases from J, with 21 bases in between. Germline values: CDR1 MNHEY, CDR2 SMNVEV (reference sequence). CDR3 size: 15 residues. The CDR3: CASRSAGGARREQFF. As DNA, the CDR3 is TGTGCCAGCAGGTCTGCTGGCGGGGCACGTCGTGAGCAGTTCTTC.

This clone appeared a few times. The rearrangement uses TRBV29-1 and TRBJ2-1; the D gene is possibly TRBD2 (6 bases). The CDR3 length is 12 residues. Germline assignment: CDR1 SQVTM and CDR2 ANQGSEA. The V and J ends lost 6 bases and 15 bases respectively, with 21 bases between them. The CDR3 bases are TGCAGCGTGGTTCCGGGACTTGGACCCCTGTTCTTC. It encodes CSVVPGLGPLFF.

This chain connects TRBV3-1 (or the pseudogene TRBV3-2) to TRBJ1-6; TRBD1 is a possible D gene (5 bases). Germline CDR1 reads LGHDT; CDR2 reads YNNKEL (reference sequence). There are 14 residues in the CDR3. V gave up 3 bases and J gave up 10 bases, with 13 bases separating them. Here the CDR3 DNA reads TGTGCCAGCAGCCAGGGCAGGGCCATGTCACCCCTCCACTTT. This sequence encodes CASSQGRAMSPLHF.

The table lists this clone with a few counts. The V call is TRBV9, the J call TRBJ2-7, with D perhaps assigned TRBD1 or TRBD2 (5 bases each). V lost 3 bases and J 1 base, leaving 17 bases between the germline ends. Looked up from germline, CDR1 is SGDLS and CDR2 is YYNGEE. This CDR3 is 16 amino acids long. DNA of the CDR3: TGTGCCAGCAGCGCCAGCGGTCTGGCAGGGTCCTACGAGCAGTACTTC. The encoded protein is CASSASGLAGSYEQYF.

This clone occurred once. The chain joins TRBV30 to TRBJ2-4; no definite D call. With 1 base removed from V and 1 base from J, the gap between germline ends came to 14 bases. Germline V gives CDR1 GTSNPN, CDR2 SVGIG (reference sequence). The CDR3 runs to 16 residues. CDR3 protein: CAWSGGGLGAKNIQYF. In nucleotides, the CDR3 is TGTGCCTGGAGTGGTGGTGGGCTTGGGGCCAAAAACATTCAGTACTTC.